A single sample is the source of the 31 T cell receptor beta chains below, sequenced in a study of blood T cells in healthy people across ages (dated by TCRdb to about 2015). Libraries came from 5' RACE. The sequencing machine was an Illumina HiSeq 2500. A second PCR of about 6 to 12 cycles was run with a J-beta primer mix and a sample-barcoded 5' primer. The public reads were run again by TCRdb, first through fastp at Q25 and then through MiXCR, and only productive beta chains were kept. CDR3 protein sequences are deduplicated, and each keeps its most common genes and DNA. Here the sample has about 640,000 distinct CDR3 sequences; around two fifths occur a single time. Together, the top ten hold around 30% of the sample. Sequenced input: blood. The receptor source for this set is a man aged 80 or over in good health.

This clonotype was found once. The chain couples TRBV6-6 to TRBJ2-4, with a weak D call TRBD2 (10 bases). The assigned J gene may be wrong: the sequence end matches TRBJ2-7 better. The germline V gene has CDR1 MNHNY and CDR2 SVGAGI (reference sequence). This CDR3 has 13 amino acids. The CDR3 loop is CAAGGTGFYEQYF. DNA for the CDR3: TGTGCAGCGGGGGGGACAGGGTTCTACGAGCAGTACTTC.

This clonotype has more than one count but fewer than ten. V and J are TRBV6-1 and TRBJ2-5; no definite D call. This CDR3 comprises 14 residues. Germline CDR1 MNHNS, CDR2 SASEGT. V gave up 4 bases and J gave up 1 base, with 10 bases separating them. The CDR3 reads CASSVRPGQETQYF. The CDR3 nucleotides read TGTGCCAGCAGTGTGCGACCGGGCCAAGAGACCCAGTACTTC.

This chain links TRBV7-2 with TRBJ2-3, with D unresolved. V shed 1 base and J shed 4 bases, with 12 bases lying between them. The CDR3 is 15 amino acids. The germline gives CDR1 SGHTA, CDR2 FQGNSA. The CDR3 nucleotides are TGTGCCAGCAGCTTAGGATCTATGACTGCAGATACGCAGTATTTT. Amino acid sequence: CASSLGSMTADTQYF.

The V call is TRBV12-3 or TRBV12-4, the J call TRBJ1-2; D remains ambiguous. Trimming left V 3 bases short and J 13 bases short, with 18 bases between. The CDR3 is 13 residues long. The CDR3, as DNA: TGTGCCAGCAGTTTTAGTCCACCTGGGAGCTGCACCTTC. This sequence encodes CASSFSPPGSCTF.

This CDR3 is CASSESAGGPYF. In DNA, the CDR3 is TGTGCCAGCAGCGAGTCTGCGGGGGGGCCGTATTTT. This sequence joins TRBV2 and TRBJ2-3; 9 bases are a match to TRBD2. This CDR3 has 12 amino acids. V dropped 6 bases and J dropped 14; count of bases not matched to a gene: 9. Germline CDR1 SNHLY, CDR2 FYNNEI.

The rearrangement links TRBV23-1 to TRBJ1-4, with 9 bases that match TRBD1. TRBV23-1 is given ORF status, its function remaining uncertain. The CDR3 is 17 amino acids. V shed 3 bases, J shed 6 bases, and the junction held 11 bases outside the gene matches. The chain's CDR3 is CASSHPPRTGAHEKLFF. CDR3 bases: TGCGCCAGCAGTCACCCCCCGCGGACAGGGGCCCATGAAAAACTGTTTTTT.

On this clonotype: This may be a read error, as it is one base from a much larger clone. This chain links TRBV6-2 or TRBV6-3 with TRBJ2-7, with D perhaps matching TRBD1 (5 bases). The J call may be faulty, since TRBJ2-5 better matches the DNA end. CDR3 length equals 14 residues. CDR1 and CDR2 from the germline V gene are MNHEY and SVGEGT. CDR3 residues: CASKERTTRETQYF. CDR3 DNA sequence: TGTGCCAGCAAAGAACGGACAACCAGGGAGACCCAGTACTTC.

In its sample, this clonotype was seen a few times. This chain's CDR3 is CASMLTGQGSYEQYF. As DNA, the CDR3 is TGTGCCAGCATGTTGACGGGACAGGGCTCCTACGAGCAGTACTTC. The J gene is TRBJ2-7, the V gene TRBV28, with 9 positions matching TRBD1. The CDR3 totals 15 residues. The J segment lost 0 bases and the V segment lost 7 bases, leaving 7 bases of the junction unmatched. Germline V gene lookup returns CDR1 MDHEN and CDR2 SYDVKM.

The J gene is TRBJ2-7, the V gene TRBV4-3; TRBD1 matches 7 bases. Germline CDR1 LGHNA, CDR2 YSLEER. The junction had 5 bases not matched to a gene; V was cut back by 3 bases and J by 0 bases. The CDR3 loop spans 15 amino acids. The CDR3, as DNA: TGCGCCAGCAGCCAGCTCCGGGACAGCTCCTACGAGCAGTACTTC. Protein: CASSQLRDSSYEQYF.

The chain uses TRBV5-5 and TRBJ2-3, with TRBD1 matching 7 bases. CDR3 size: 14 residues. Per the germline V gene, CDR1 is SGHKS and CDR2 is YYEKEE (reference sequence). After removal of 3 bases from V and 5 bases from J, the junction contained 6 bases not matched to a gene. In DNA, the CDR3 is TGTGCCAGCAGCTGGGCAGGGGGAAAAGATACGCAGTATTTT. Translating it yields CASSWAGGKDTQYF.

The chain recombines TRBV5-5 with TRBJ2-1; TRBD1 matches at 9 bases. J gave up 5 bases and V 5 bases, and 8 bases lay outside the gene matches. The germline gives CDR1 SGHKS, CDR2 YYEKEE (reference sequence). This CDR3 spans 15 amino acids. The CDR3 region has the DNA TGTGCCAGCAGTGGGACAGGGCAGGTCAACAATGAGCAGTTCTTC. As protein: CASSGTGQVNNEQFF.

The rearrangement uses TRBV5-1 and TRBJ1-1; TRBD1 might be the D (6 bases). The germline V and J ends were trimmed by 0 bases and 0 bases, with 12 bases remaining between them. CDR1 is SGHRS and CDR2 is YFSETQ in the germline V gene. This CDR3 has 16 residues. CDR3: CASSLATGQLNTEAFF. The CDR3 DNA is TGCGCCAGCAGCTTGGCTACCGGACAGTTGAACACTGAAGCTTTCTTT.

This clonotype was seen only a few times. V usage is TRBV6-2 or TRBV6-3 and J usage is TRBJ2-7; 9 bases agree with TRBD2. The germline CDR1 and CDR2 sequences are MNHEY and SVGEGT. The junction had 5 bases not matched to a gene; V was cut back by 5 bases and J by 0 bases. The CDR3 covers 15 residues. The CDR3 coding sequence is TGTGCCAGCAGTGAGCTAGCGGGGAGCTCCTACGAGCAGTACTTC. Its protein product is CASSELAGSSYEQYF.

The CDR3 is CASSTGTSGTALYF. The CDR3 nucleotides read TGTGCCAGCAGTACCGGGACTAGCGGGACCGCGCTGTATTTT. The genes are TRBV28 and TRBJ2-3, with 13 bases fitting TRBD2. V lost 5 bases and J lost 14; bases outside the gene matches: 10. CDR3 size: 14 residues. Germline CDR1 and CDR2: MDHEN and SYDVKM.

About this clonotype itself: At one of its ends the junction is not consistent with the germline gene, which may arise from a read error. This rearrangement joins TRBV12-3 or TRBV12-4 to TRBJ2-1; 8 bases agree with TRBD2. CDR3 length: 14 residues. The CDR3 sequence is CAGSSGLAGNEQFF. CDR3 coding DNA: TGTGCCGGCAGTTCCGGACTAGCAGGTAATGAGCAGTTCTTC.

This sequence joins TRBV11-2 and TRBJ2-7; D is tentatively TRBD1 or TRBD2 (5 bases each). Germline V CDR1 and CDR2: SGHAT, FQNNGV. This CDR3 has 14 residues. The ends were cut back, 5 bases at V and 0 bases at J, with 11 bases in the middle. Here the CDR3 DNA reads TGTGCCAGCAGCCCGGGACGGTTCTCCTACGAGCAGTACTTC. Protein sequence: CASSPGRFSYEQYF. Variable domain in full (rest from reference TRBV11-2 and TRBJ2-7): EAGVAQSPRYKIIEKRQSVAFWCNPISGHATLYWYQQILGQGPKLLIQFQNNGVVDDSQLPKDRFSAERLKGVDSTLKIQPAKLEDSAVYLCASSPGRFSYEQYFGPGTRLTVT.

The chain is built from TRBV5-5 and TRBJ2-7, with no clear D. The closer fit of TRBJ2-5 to the DNA end suggests the J call may be wrong. CDR3 length equals 15 residues. Germline loops: CDR1 SGHKS, CDR2 YYEKEE (reference sequence). CDR3 residues: CASSPDLRNWETQYF. CDR3 nucleotide sequence: TGTGCCAGCAGCCCCGACCTGAGGAATTGGGAGACCCAGTACTTC.

This clonotype was detected only a few times. The chain joins TRBV20-1 to TRBJ2-6; TRBD1 agrees at 10 bases. CDR1 is DFQATT and CDR2 is SNEGSKA in the germline V gene (reference sequence). Trimming at V came to 5 bases and at J to 0 bases, leaving 10 bases not matched to a gene. This CDR3 has 18 amino acids. The CDR3 coding sequence is TGCAGTGCTCGGACTAGGACAGGGGGGGCCTCTGGGGCCAACGTCCTGACTTTC. It encodes CSARTRTGGASGANVLTF.

The chain is built from TRBV2 and TRBJ2-4; maybe TRBD2 (5 bases). The CDR3 contains 13 residues. The germline V gene has CDR1 SNHLY and CDR2 FYNNEI. The V end lost 0 bases, the J end lost 13 bases, and 13 bases lay between the germline ends. CDR3 nucleotide sequence: TGTGCCAGCAGTGAAGCGAGAGGAGGCAAGCAGTACTTC. Its protein is CASSEARGGKQYF.

This clonotype came up once. The genes are TRBV7-9 and TRBJ2-1; possibly TRBD2 for D (6 bases). CDR3 length: 19 residues. Per germline, CDR1 SEHNR and CDR2 FQNEAQ (reference sequence). V was cut by 5 bases and J by 4 bases, with 27 bases left in between. The CDR3 nucleotides are TGTGCCAGCAGCCGTCTAGTGGTGTTAGCGGAGGAAACATACAATGAGCAGTTCTTC. This translates into CASSRLVVLAEETYNEQFF.

The rearrangement uses TRBV6-1 and TRBJ2-3; a possible D gene is TRBD1 (6 bases). The CDR3 runs 14 residues. Looked up from germline, CDR1 is MNHNS and CDR2 is SASEGT. Trimming stripped 5 bases from V and 2 bases from J, with 11 bases between. Here the CDR3 DNA reads TGTGCCAGCAGTAAAAGGACAGACACAGATACGCAGTATTTT. This translates into CASSKRTDTDTQYF.

J is TRBJ2-1 and V is TRBV10-3; 10 bases match TRBD2. Germline V gives CDR1 ENHRY, CDR2 SYGVKD. There are 12 residues in the CDR3. V trimming: 11 bases; J trimming: 10 bases; junction bases outside the gene matches: 8. DNA of the CDR3: TGTGCCTCAAGCGGGGGGGCCAACGAGCAGTTCTTC. Protein product: CASSGGANEQFF.

CDR3 loop: CASSLIGAVSYEQYF. The CDR3 nucleotides are TGTGCCAGCAGTTTAATTGGAGCGGTCTCCTACGAGCAGTACTTC. The rearrangement joins TRBV6-2 or TRBV6-3 to TRBJ2-7; D is possibly TRBD2 (5 bases). V was pared by 4 bases and J by 0 bases, with 13 bases between. Germline V gene lookup returns CDR1 MNHEY and CDR2 SVGEGT. This CDR3 is built from 15 residues.

A note on this clonotype: This may be a read error: a much more frequent sequence differs by one nucleotide. The rearrangement uses TRBV29-1 and TRBJ2-7; no firm D call. The CDR3 spans 13 residues. Germline CDR1 SQVTM, CDR2 ANQGSEA. The CDR3 loop is CSIEDRSTYEQYF. The CDR3 DNA reads as TGCAGCATTGAAGATAGAAGCACCTACGAGCAGTACTTC.

In this sample, this clonotype turned up a few times. The chain is built from TRBV5-1 and TRBJ1-5; D possibly corresponds to TRBD1 (5 bases). CDR3 length equals 15 residues. Germline V gene lookup returns CDR1 SGHRS and CDR2 YFSETQ. Trimming pared 4 bases from V and 5 bases from J, leaving 16 bases between. The CDR3 DNA is TGCGCCAGCAGCGTCAGCACTGGGGCGGATCAGCCCCAGCATTTT. Its translation is CASSVSTGADQPQHF.

The V call is TRBV6-1, the J call TRBJ2-5, with TRBD1 identical over 11 bases. This CDR3 has 15 amino acids. From germline, CDR1 is MNHNS and CDR2 SASEGT. With V trimmed by 6 bases and J by 2 bases, 5 bases remained unmatched. CDR3 loop: CASRTDRGRQETQYF. The DNA for the CDR3 is TGTGCCAGCAGAACGGACAGGGGGCGGCAAGAGACCCAGTACTTC.

The chain combines TRBV20-1 with TRBJ2-7, with 9 bases that match TRBD1. Germline V gene lookup returns CDR1 DFQATT and CDR2 SNEGSKA (reference sequence). Germline trimming cut 5 bases from V and 5 bases from J; bases unmatched to any gene: 13. The CDR3 extends over 15 amino acids. This chain's CDR3 is CSAGNRGPIFDEQYF. The CDR3 bases are TGCAGTGCTGGAAACAGGGGGCCCATCTTCGACGAGCAGTACTTC.

This sequence joins TRBV2 and TRBJ2-7; 7 bases match TRBD1. V lost 6 bases to trimming and J lost 4 bases; unmatched junction nucleotides: 9. The germline V gene has CDR1 SNHLY and CDR2 FYNNEI. The CDR3 is 14 amino acids. The CDR3 region has the DNA TGTGCCAGCAGGAGACAGGGTACCCGATACGAGCAGTACTTC. It is translated as CASRRQGTRYEQYF. Drawing the rest from reference TRBV2 and TRBJ2-7, the complete variable domain is EPEVTQTPSHQVTQMGQEVILRCVPISNHLYFYWYRQILGQKVEFLVSFYNNEISEKSEIFDDQFSVERPDGSNFTLKIRSTKLEDSAMYFCASRRQGTRYEQYFGPGTRLTVT.

This clonotype came up a few times. J is TRBJ2-5 and V is TRBV7-3, with 7 bases identical to TRBD2. CDR3 length equals 16 residues. The germline gives CDR1 SGHTA, CDR2 FQGTGA. V was clipped by 2 bases and J by 2 bases; unmatched bases: 8. CDR3 in DNA: TGTGCCAGCAGCTTATCCCCCAGCGGGGCTCAAGAGACCCAGTACTTC. The encoded protein is CASSLSPSGAQETQYF.

This clonotype was counted only a few times. The CDR3 region is CSARDGLAGAVKGLTNEQFF. CDR3 DNA sequence: TGCAGTGCTAGAGATGGCCTAGCGGGAGCTGTCAAGGGGTTAACTAATGAGCAGTTCTTC. The V call is TRBV20-1, the J call TRBJ2-1; TRBD2 agrees at 10 bases. The germline gives CDR1 DFQATT, CDR2 SNEGSKA (reference sequence). This CDR3 has 20 amino acids. Trimming removed 0 bases from V and 7 bases from J; junction bases left unmatched: 21.

With respect to this clonotype: One end of the junction is discordant with germline, which a read error may explain. The chain carries TRBV15 and TRBJ2-5; the D gene could be TRBD1 or TRBD2 (6 bases each). In germline, CDR1 is LNHNV, CDR2 YYDKDF (reference sequence). This CDR3 has 13 residues. The CDR3 spells CATTRGGRETQYF. For the CDR3, the DNA is TGTGCCACCACCAGAGGGGGGAGGGAGACCCAGTACTTC.